This T cell receptor beta chain came from a study of blood T cell repertoires in COVID-19. Repertoires were generated with immunoSEQ multiplex PCR, while TCRdb's copy carries only in-frame clones and drops some. Of around 81,000 clones listed, approximately 86% are singletons. This clone appeared a single time. Sequenced sample: peripheral blood. The source of this sequence is a man between 65 and 85 years old with acute or convalescent COVID-19.

DNA of the CDR3: TGTGCCATCAGCGGCGTTTCCAGGGGCACTGAAGCTTTCTTT. Translation gives CAISGVSRGTEAFF. The chain is built from TRBV10-3 and TRBJ1-1; TRBD1 might be the D (6 bases). Germline assignment: CDR1 ENHRY and CDR2 SYGVKD. The CDR3 sequence is 14 residues long. V lost 6 bases to trimming and J lost 4 bases, with 15 bases between them.